These 8 T cell receptor beta chains share one sample of origin, sequenced in a study of long-term antiretroviral therapy in people with HIV. The run of the v3.0 immunoSEQ assay was at survey level. Generated by immunoSEQ multiplex PCR, the TCRdb table keeps only in-frame clones and is missing some. The sample records around 7,000 clones, 65% to 75% being singletons. This specimen was unsorted PBMCs, taken about 0.9 years before starting antiretroviral therapy. These TCRs come from a man in his forties with HIV.

The CDR3 protein is CASRWEVTGGFYGYTF. CDR3 in DNA: TGCGCCAGCAGATGGGAGGTCACAGGGGGCTTCTATGGCTACACCTTC. This chain joins TRBV5-1 and TRBJ1-2; 9 bases agree with TRBD1. Germline V gene sequence: CDR1 SGHRS, CDR2 YFSETQ. J gave up 4 bases and V 5 bases, and 12 bases lay outside the gene matches. This CDR3 is 16 amino acids long.

The V call is TRBV10-1, the J call TRBJ2-2, with 9 positions matching TRBD1. J was trimmed by 5 bases and V by 6 bases; bases with no gene match: 13. The CDR3 is made up of 17 amino acids. The V gene's germline CDR1 is WNHNN and CDR2 SYGVQD (reference sequence). The CDR3 protein is CASSAFGQGIRTGELFF. The CDR3 region has the DNA TGCGCCAGCAGCGCCTTCGGACAGGGGATAAGGACCGGGGAGCTGTTTTTT.

This chain connects TRBV2 to TRBJ2-7; possibly TRBD1 or TRBD2 for D (5 bases each). CDR3 length equals 14 residues. The V and J ends lost 9 bases and 0 bases respectively, with 15 bases between them. Germline V gene data show CDR1 as SNHLY and CDR2 as FYNNEI. CDR3 nucleotides: TGTGCCAGAGGTACCGGGACCATCTCCTACGAGCAGTACTTC. Translating it yields CARGTGTISYEQYF.

The chain combines TRBV4-1 with TRBJ2-7; D is perhaps TRBD2 (6 bases). Germline V gives CDR1 MGHRA, CDR2 YSYEKL. The CDR3 spans 17 residues. Between the trimmed V and J ends, which lost 0 bases and 0 bases, there was a span of 15 bases. CDR3 amino acids: CASSQDGGAGSSYEQYF. CDR3 nucleotide sequence: TGCGCCAGCAGCCAAGATGGAGGGGCAGGGAGCTCCTACGAGCAGTACTTC.

The chain recombines TRBV30 with TRBJ1-2; tentative D call: TRBD1 (5 bases). V was shortened by 1 base and J by 4 bases, with 10 bases between the two germline ends. The V gene's germline CDR1 is GTSNPN and CDR2 SVGIG (reference sequence). The CDR3 is 13 amino acids. CDR3 nucleotides: TGTGCCTGGAGTGCGACAGAACTCTATGGCTACACCTTC. Its translation: CAWSATELYGYTF.

This clone showed up just a few times. J is TRBJ1-1 and V is TRBV19; D is perhaps TRBD1 (5 bases). Trimming left V 6 bases short and J 3 bases short, with 14 bases between. The CDR3 is made up of 14 amino acids. Per germline, CDR1 LNHDA and CDR2 SQIVND (reference sequence). This chain's CDR3 is CASRWGTRDTEAFF. The CDR3 nucleotides read TGTGCCAGTAGGTGGGGCACGAGGGACACTGAAGCTTTCTTT.

The CDR3 region has the DNA TGTGCCAGCAGCCCCCGAGGGAGCTTCTACAATGAGCAGTTCTTC. This gives the protein CASSPRGSFYNEQFF. This rearrangement joins TRBV7-8 to TRBJ2-1; D might be TRBD2 (5 bases). Trimming took 5 bases from V and 3 from J, leaving 14 bases between them. The CDR3 loop spans 15 amino acids. Looked up from germline, CDR1 is SGHVS and CDR2 is FQNEAQ.

The chain has TRBV9 and TRBJ2-3; 7 bases agree with TRBD1. CDR1 is SGDLS and CDR2 is YYNGEE in the germline V gene. The ends lost 0 bases at V and 4 bases at J; junction bases unmatched: 11. The CDR3 length is 17 residues. The CDR3 reads CASSVGVGRGSSDTQYF. Written as DNA, the CDR3 is TGTGCCAGCAGCGTAGGGGTCGGCAGGGGGAGCTCAGATACGCAGTATTTT.